This T cell receptor (beta chain) appears in the sequencing data of a study of blood T cell repertoires in COVID-19. Study background: Some COVID-19 samples were acute and others convalescent; all came from the United States, Italy and Spain.

Sequencing was performed with immunoSEQ multiplex PCR; in TCRdb, only in-frame clones are kept and a portion is missing. The table shows roughly 77,000 clones, with just under 90% occurring only once. The sample taken for sequencing was peripheral blood. This TCR was sampled from a woman of 80 years or more with active COVID-19.

Written as DNA, the CDR3 is TGCAGCGTTGATGTGGCAGGGGGATCTCTTGAGCAGTTCTTC. Translation: CSVDVAGGSLEQFF. V and J are TRBV29-1 and TRBJ2-1; 7 nucleotides align to TRBD1. The CDR3 spans 14 residues. CDR1 is SQVTM, CDR2 ANQGSEA, per germline. The J segment lost 9 bases and the V segment lost 3 bases, leaving 11 bases of the junction unmatched.